The T cell receptor (beta chain) described here comes from a study of vaccination and CD4 T cells after COVID-19. For the study at large: Control cultures were supplied with a CEFX pool, an HIV-1 Nef pool, or no peptide at all.

Points on this clonotype: Its antigen remains unidentified.

This sample's treatment: approximately 9-day PBMC culture with coronavirus spike peptide pools or control peptides (ViraFEST assay). Study-level findings and limits: In convalescent patients, a median about 89% of reactive clones appeared only post-vaccination.

The germline V and J ends were trimmed by 3 bases and 2 bases, with 8 bases remaining between them. The V gene's germline CDR1 is LNHDA and CDR2 SQIVND (reference sequence). The CDR3 has 15 residues. Once obtained from cultured CD4+ T cells, the DNA was sequenced using the Oncomine TCR Beta short-read assay. Genomic DNA was extracted from cultured CD4+ T cells. TCRdb reprocessed the PCR reads via MiXCR and lists one record per CDR3 protein. The sample lists 20,000 to 25,000 distinct CDR3 sequences; 55% to 70% were seen once. This receptor was taken from a human donor who received a COVID-19 vaccine. The specimen comprised CD4+ T cells from blood, cultured in vitro, sampled after SARS-CoV-2 vaccination. The chain links TRBV19 to TRBJ2-6, with a tentative D call TRBD2 (5 bases). The CDR3 protein is CASSIPGTGANVLTF. CDR3 DNA: TGTGCCAGTAGTATTCCGGGGACTGGGGCCAACGTCCTGACTTTC.